The 15 T cell receptor beta chains in this list originate from one sample, sequenced in a study of blood T cell repertoires in COVID-19. Produced via immunoSEQ multiplex PCR; TCRdb's table is partial and in-frame only. The sample includes 490,000 or so clones, about 85% seen only once; the top ten take 6.5% to 9.5%. Sequenced material: PBMCs or T cells enriched from blood (not recorded which). The source of these receptors is a woman aged 55 to 70 who had recovered from COVID-19.

The genes are TRBV24-1 and TRBJ2-2, with D maybe TRBD2 (7 bases). Germline V gene data show CDR1 as KGHDR and CDR2 as SFDVKD. V lost 4 bases and J lost 10, with 15 bases in between. CDR3 length: 14 amino acids. CDR3: CATSDPTGGEELFF. CDR3 DNA: TGTGCCACCAGTGACCCCACGGGGGGCGAGGAGCTGTTTTTT.

The rearrangement links TRBV10-3 to TRBJ1-2; a weak D match, TRBD1 (6 bases). V was cut by 7 bases and J by 3 bases, with 24 bases left in between. CDR3 length: 17 amino acids. Germline values: CDR1 ENHRY, CDR2 SYGVKD. The CDR3 loop reads CAITDLGGGLAYYGYTF. CDR3 sequence (DNA): TGTGCCATCACCGACCTCGGTGGGGGCCTCGCATACTATGGCTACACCTTC.

This clone was counted a few times. J is TRBJ2-3 and V is TRBV5-1; D may be TRBD2 (7 bases). V shed 2 bases and J shed 1 base, with 14 bases lying between them. Germline V gene sequence: CDR1 SGHRS, CDR2 YFSETQ. The CDR3 is made up of 16 amino acids. CDR3 nucleotide sequence: TGCGCCAGCAGCTTAGGGGGACTACCCGGCACAGATACGCAGTATTTT. Its protein product is CASSLGGLPGTDTQYF.

The J gene is TRBJ1-1, the V gene TRBV7-8, with TRBD1 matching over 10 bases. V was pared by 4 bases and J by 3 bases, with 5 bases of the junction left unmatched. The CDR3 length is 15 residues. CDR1 SGHVS and CDR2 FQNEAQ come from the germline V gene. As DNA, the CDR3 is TGTGCCAGCAGCTCTACGACAGGGGGCTACACTGAAGCTTTCTTT. Encoded protein: CASSSTTGGYTEAFF.

The rearrangement uses TRBV4-1 and TRBJ2-3; TRBD2 is a possible D gene (5 bases). The length of the CDR3 is 15 residues. CDR1 is MGHRA and CDR2 is YSYEKL in the germline V gene. V lost 0 bases and J lost 1, with 8 bases in between. The CDR3 loop is CASSQDEGGTDTQYF. The CDR3, as DNA: TGCGCCAGCAGCCAAGATGAGGGCGGCACAGATACGCAGTATTTT.

The chain uses TRBV11-3 and TRBJ2-7, with a possible D match to TRBD1 (6 bases). Germline CDR1 is SGHNT and CDR2 is YENEEA. This CDR3 is built from 14 residues. V was shortened by 1 base and J by 3 bases, with 10 bases between the two germline ends. CDR3 in DNA: TGTGCCAGCAGCTTAGTGGTCAGGGGCTACGAGCAGTACGTC. The encoded protein is CASSLVVRGYEQYV.

The chain employs TRBV18 and TRBJ1-5; D gene unclear. Trimming stripped 5 bases from V and 1 base from J, with 9 bases between. The CDR3 is 14 residues long. Per the germline V gene, CDR1 is KGHSH and CDR2 is LQKENI. CDR3 DNA sequence: TGTGCCAGCTCATCTCGGGAGAGCAATCAGCCCCAGCATTTT. This translates into CASSSRESNQPQHF.

The chain couples TRBV19 to TRBJ1-1; TRBD1 matches 8 bases. CDR1 is LNHDA and CDR2 is SQIVND in the germline V gene (reference sequence). This CDR3 spans 15 amino acids. V dropped 7 bases and J dropped 3; count of bases not matched to a gene: 10. CDR3 in amino acids: CASKGPTGVYTEAFF. The CDR3 bases are TGTGCCAGTAAAGGCCCGACAGGGGTGTACACTGAAGCTTTCTTT.

The chain links TRBV28 to TRBJ1-3; unclear D gene. CDR3 length: 15 residues. Germline V lookup: CDR1 MDHEN, CDR2 SYDVKM. V lost 1 base and J 3 bases, leaving 10 bases between the germline ends. The CDR3 DNA is TGTGCCAGCAGTTTATATGCTACGGGTGGAAACACCATATATTTT. Protein product: CASSLYATGGNTIYF.

This sequence joins TRBV3-1 (or the pseudogene TRBV3-2) and TRBJ2-1; 10 positions agree with TRBD2. This CDR3 region has 16 residues. Germline V gene data show CDR1 as LGHDT and CDR2 as YNNKEL (reference sequence). The V segment lost 3 bases and the J segment 5 bases; nucleotides outside the gene matches: 7. The CDR3 region has the DNA TGTGCCAGCAGCCACCTACCCGGGACTAGCGACAATGAGCAGTTCTTC. Protein sequence: CASSHLPGTSDNEQFF.

The chain is built from TRBV7-9 and TRBJ2-7, with 7 bases that match TRBD2. CDR3 length: 14 amino acids. The V gene's germline CDR1 is SEHNR and CDR2 FQNEAQ (reference sequence). Trimming at V came to 5 bases and at J to 3 bases, leaving 7 bases not matched to a gene. CDR3 in DNA: TGTGCCAGCAGCCACCGGGCGGGGGACTACGAGCAGTACTTC. It encodes CASSHRAGDYEQYF.

Comment on this clone: The same CDR3 is also encoded by other DNA sequences in this sample. The chain links TRBV5-1 to TRBJ2-3; 11 bases line up with TRBD2. The CDR3 length is 16 residues. The germline V gene encodes CDR1 SGHRS and CDR2 YFSETQ. J lost 3 bases, V lost 0 bases, and 3 bases had no gene match. The CDR3 DNA reads TGCGCCAGCAGCTTGGGGTCTAGCGGGGGGACAGATACGCAGTATTTT. This sequence encodes CASSLGSSGGTDTQYF.

This chain uses TRBV6-6 with TRBJ2-5, with a weak D call TRBD1 (6 bases). The CDR3 runs 17 residues. The V and J ends lost 5 bases and 0 bases respectively, with 19 bases between them. The V gene's germline CDR1 is MNHNY and CDR2 SVGAGI (reference sequence). The CDR3 DNA is TGTGCCAGCAGTCCCATACCCGGGACATCGTACCAAGAGACCCAGTACTTC. Translating gives CASSPIPGTSYQETQYF.

V usage is TRBV19 and J usage is TRBJ2-5; possible D gene TRBD1, 6 bases. This CDR3 spans 15 amino acids. The V end lost 6 bases, the J end lost 7 bases, and 21 bases lay between the germline ends. The germline CDR1 and CDR2 sequences are LNHDA and SQIVND (reference sequence). The CDR3 region has the DNA TGTGCCAGTAGCCGTGGACAGCCGACGGATGGGACCCAGTACTTC. Amino acids: CASSRGQPTDGTQYF.

The chain links TRBV30 to TRBJ1-2, with TRBD1 as a possible D gene (6 bases). The V and J ends lost 1 base and 4 bases respectively, with 13 bases between them. Germline CDR1 GTSNPN, CDR2 SVGIG (reference sequence). This CDR3 contains 14 residues. The CDR3 spells CAWSEGVTSYGYTF. The CDR3 bases are TGTGCCTGGAGTGAGGGGGTCACCTCCTATGGCTACACCTTC.